This T cell receptor beta chain comes out of a study of cytomegalovirus exposure and HLA in healthy donors. Looking at the study overall: Approximately 85 million unique TCRs from HLA-typed donors made up an early data release. Study-level points and caveats: Analyzed later, association rates of TCRs varied across HLA loci, with DRB1 most and HLA-C fewest.

The CDR3 loop spans 18 amino acids. CDR1 SGHNT and CDR2 YYREEE come from the germline V gene (reference sequence). V lost 3 bases, J lost 4 bases, and 10 bases stayed unmatched. Primers included in the PCR were 60 Vbeta and 13 Jbeta primers. The protocol was immunoSEQ multiplex PCR, while the TCRdb copy is restricted to in-frame clones and leaves out a portion. Of about 190,000 clones listed, approximately 88% were seen once; the top ten hold about 2.4%. Notes on this clone: Its antigen remains unknown.

The clonotype was recovered from a woman between 45 and 60 years old in good health and CMV-seropositive. The rearrangement uses TRBV5-4 and TRBJ2-3; 14 bases align to TRBD2. Input material: PBMCs. The chain's CDR3 is CASSSRSQTSGGADTQYF. In DNA, the CDR3 is TGTGCCAGCAGCTCAAGGTCTCAGACTAGCGGGGGGGCAGATACGCAGTATTTT.